This T cell receptor (beta chain) was identified in a study of human T cells and chemical hapten exposure. Time point reported: pre-sensitization, week 0. Described treatment: therapeutic diphenylcyclopropenone sensitization with weekly scalp DPC. TCRdb reprocessed the RACE reads with MiXCR, giving one entry per CDR3 protein. The repertoire consists of approximately 370,000 distinct CDR3 sequences, with 5.5% occurring once and the leading ten covering about 8.7%. This clonotype was recorded many times. The V end lost 4 bases, the J end lost 12 bases, and 13 bases lay between the germline ends. This CDR3 is 12 amino acids long. Germline V gives CDR1 MNHNS, CDR2 SASEGT.

This TCR came from a woman in her late teens or twenties with alopecia areata. Some clones in this sample may be carry-over from other donors' samples. This sequence joins TRBV6-1 and TRBJ2-1; tentatively, D is TRBD1 (6 bases). This specimen consisted of whole blood, obtained in connection with sensitization to the hapten diphenylcyclopropenone (DPC). Here the CDR3 DNA reads TGTGCCAGCAGTGGGCAGGGGTACGTGCAGTTCTTC. Residues: CASSGQGYVQFF.